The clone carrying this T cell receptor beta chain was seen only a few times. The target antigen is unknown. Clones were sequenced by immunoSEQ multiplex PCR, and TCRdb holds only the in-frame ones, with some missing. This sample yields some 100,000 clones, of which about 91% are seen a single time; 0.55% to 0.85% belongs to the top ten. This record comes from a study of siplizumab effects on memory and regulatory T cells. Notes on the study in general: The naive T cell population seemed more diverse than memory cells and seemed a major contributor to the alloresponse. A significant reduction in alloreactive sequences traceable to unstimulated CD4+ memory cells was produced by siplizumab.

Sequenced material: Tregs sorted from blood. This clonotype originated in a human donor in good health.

This chain's CDR3 is CASSMGQLNTEAFF. The CDR3, as DNA: TGTGCCAGTAGTATGGGACAGCTAAACACTGAAGCTTTCTTT. The chain is built from TRBV19 and TRBJ1-1; TRBD1 matches at 7 bases. The CDR3 consists of 14 residues. Germline lookup yields CDR1 LNHDA and CDR2 SQIVND (reference sequence). Trimming removed 3 bases from V and 2 bases from J; junction bases left unmatched: 3. Supplemented by reference TRBV19 and TRBJ1-1, the full variable domain reads DGGITQSPKYLFRKEGQNVTLSCEQNLNHDAMYWYRQDPGQGLRLIYYSQIVNDFQKGDIAEGYSVSREKKESFPLTVTSAQKNPTAFYLCASSMGQLNTEAFFGQGTRLTVV.